The source of this TCR beta chain is a study of blood T cell repertoires in COVID-19. The table came from immunoSEQ multiplex PCR; TCRdb's copy has only in-frame clones and leaves some out. The data contain 150,000 to 200,000 clones, approximately 93% of them singletons. Sequenced material: peripheral blood. This clonotype originated in a woman aged 55 to 70 with COVID-19, enrolled during active disease.

CDR3 in DNA: TGTGCCAGCAGCCCCCAGTTGGCAGGGGGATATTCACCCCTCCACTTT. Residues: CASSPQLAGGYSPLHF. This rearrangement joins TRBV3-1 (or the pseudogene TRBV3-2) to TRBJ1-6; 7 bases map to TRBD1. This CDR3 has 16 amino acids. Germline V gives CDR1 LGHDT, CDR2 YNNKEL (reference sequence). The J segment lost 8 bases and the V segment lost 4 bases, leaving 11 bases of the junction unmatched.